This T cell receptor (beta chain) was profiled in a study of blood T cell repertoires in COVID-19. Here immunoSEQ multiplex PCR was the method, and the copy in TCRdb shows in-frame clones only, minus some. The sample has more than 200,000 clones; roughly 90% are singletons. CDR1 is MNHEY and CDR2 is SVGEGT in the germline V gene. The CDR3 has 13 amino acids. The V and J ends lost 4 bases and 7 bases respectively, with 11 bases between them. This receptor was obtained from a woman aged 55-70 years with acute or convalescent COVID-19. Material for sequencing was peripheral blood. The V and J genes are TRBV6-2 or TRBV6-3 and TRBJ1-5; a weak D match, TRBD1 (5 bases). CDR3 protein: CASSFRGEQPQHF. As DNA, the CDR3 is TGTGCCAGCAGTTTTCGGGGGGAACAGCCCCAGCATTTT.